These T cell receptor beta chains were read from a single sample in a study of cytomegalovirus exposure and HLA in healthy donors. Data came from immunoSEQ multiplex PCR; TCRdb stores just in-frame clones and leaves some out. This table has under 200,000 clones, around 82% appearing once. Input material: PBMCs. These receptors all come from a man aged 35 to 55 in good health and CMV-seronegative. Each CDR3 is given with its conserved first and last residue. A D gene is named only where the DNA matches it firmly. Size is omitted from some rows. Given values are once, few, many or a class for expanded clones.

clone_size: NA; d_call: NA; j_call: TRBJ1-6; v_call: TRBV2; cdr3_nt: TGTGCCAGCTGCCCGGGGAGCTCCTATAATTCACCCCTCCACTTT; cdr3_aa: CASCPGSSYNSPLHF
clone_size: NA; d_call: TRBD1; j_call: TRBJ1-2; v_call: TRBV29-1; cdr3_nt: TGCAGCGTTGAACAGGCGGGACAGGGGAATGGCTACACCTTC; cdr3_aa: CSVEQAGQGNGYTF
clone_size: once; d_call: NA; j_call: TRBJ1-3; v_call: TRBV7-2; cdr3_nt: TGTGCCAGCGGTCCAGGGGCGCCTGGAAACACCATATATTTT; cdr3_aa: CASGPGAPGNTIYF
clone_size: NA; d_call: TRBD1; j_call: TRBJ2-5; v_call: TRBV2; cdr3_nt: TGTGCCAGCAGGGACAGGGGTCAGGAGACCCAGTACTTC; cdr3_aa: CASRDRGQETQYF
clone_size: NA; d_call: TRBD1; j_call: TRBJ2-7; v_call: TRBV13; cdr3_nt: TGTGCCAGCAGCCGGGGACAGGGCGGGTCCTACGAGCAGTACTTC; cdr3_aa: CASSRGQGGSYEQYF
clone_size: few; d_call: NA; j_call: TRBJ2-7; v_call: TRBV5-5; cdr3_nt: TGTGCCAGCAGCTTGGGAGGGTCCTCCTACGAGCAGTACTTC; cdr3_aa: CASSLGGSSYEQYF
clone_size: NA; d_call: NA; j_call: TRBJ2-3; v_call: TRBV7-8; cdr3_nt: TGTGCCAGCAGTTCCAGGGGACTATCCACAGATACGCAGTATTTT; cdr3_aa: CASSSRGLSTDTQYF
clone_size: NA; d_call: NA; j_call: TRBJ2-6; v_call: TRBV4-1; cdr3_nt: TGCGCCAGCAGCCAAGAAGAGGAGTCTGGGGCCAACGTCCTGACTTTC; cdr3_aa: CASSQEEESGANVLTF
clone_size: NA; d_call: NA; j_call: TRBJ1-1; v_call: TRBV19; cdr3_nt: TGTGCCAGTAGTATAGCACAGGGAAGGGACACTGAAGCTTTCTTT; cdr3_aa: CASSIAQGRDTEAFF
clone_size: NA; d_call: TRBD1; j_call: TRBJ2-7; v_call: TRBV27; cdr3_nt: TGTGCCAGCAGTCTGGGACAGGGGATCTACGAGCAGTACTTC; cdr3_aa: CASSLGQGIYEQYF
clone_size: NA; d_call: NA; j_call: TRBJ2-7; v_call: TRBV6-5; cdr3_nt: TGTGCCAGCAGGATAGGACTAGGGGGCGAGCAGTACTTC; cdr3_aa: CASRIGLGGEQYF
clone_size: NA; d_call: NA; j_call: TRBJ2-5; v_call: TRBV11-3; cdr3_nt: TGTGCCAGCAGCCGAGACCCGGGGGAGACCCAGTACTTC; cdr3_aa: CASSRDPGETQYF
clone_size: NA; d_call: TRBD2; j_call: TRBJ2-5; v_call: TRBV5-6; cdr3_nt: TGTGCCAGCAGCTCGGGGGGTCTACAAGAGACCCAGTACTTC; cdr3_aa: CASSSGGLQETQYF
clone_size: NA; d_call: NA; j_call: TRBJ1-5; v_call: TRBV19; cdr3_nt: TGTGCCAGTAGTGAGATGGGGGGACGGAGTCAGCCCCAGCATTTT; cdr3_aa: CASSEMGGRSQPQHF
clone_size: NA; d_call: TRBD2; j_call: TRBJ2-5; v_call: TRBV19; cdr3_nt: TGTGCCAGTAGTATAGACAGCGGGAGGGAGACCCAGTACTTC; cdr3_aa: CASSIDSGRETQYF
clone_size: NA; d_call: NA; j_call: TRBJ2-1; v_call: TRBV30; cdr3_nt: TGTGCCTGGAGTGTACATCCTCCCCGTGAGCAGTTCTTC; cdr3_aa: CAWSVHPPREQFF
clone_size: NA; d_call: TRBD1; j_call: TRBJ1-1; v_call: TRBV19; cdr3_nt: TGTGCCAGTAGCCACAGGGGCACTCAAACTGAAGCTTTCTTT; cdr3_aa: CASSHRGTQTEAFF
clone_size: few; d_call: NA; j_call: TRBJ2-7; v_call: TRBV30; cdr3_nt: TGTGCGAGCTCAGGGGGGTCCTACGAGCAGTACTTC; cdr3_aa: CASSGGSYEQYF
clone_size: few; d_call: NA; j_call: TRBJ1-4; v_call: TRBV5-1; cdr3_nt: TGCGCCAGCAGCTTGGCCCTTCCCCCAGGTAGGGAAAAACTGTTTTTT; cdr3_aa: CASSLALPPGREKLFF
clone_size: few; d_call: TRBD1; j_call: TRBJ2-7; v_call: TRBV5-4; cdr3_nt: TGTGCCAGCAGCCCGGGACAGGGTTCGAAGCAGTACTTC; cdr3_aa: CASSPGQGSKQYF
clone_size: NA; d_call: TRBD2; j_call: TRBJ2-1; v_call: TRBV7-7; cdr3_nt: TGTGCCAGCAGCCCCGGGACTAGCGGGAGTTGGAGCTCCTACAATGAGCAGTTCTTC; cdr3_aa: CASSPGTSGSWSSYNEQFF
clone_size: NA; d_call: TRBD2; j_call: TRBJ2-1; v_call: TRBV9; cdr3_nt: TGTGCCAGCAGCGTAGCAGCGGGGGAATTGAATGAGCAGTTCTTC; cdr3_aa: CASSVAAGELNEQFF
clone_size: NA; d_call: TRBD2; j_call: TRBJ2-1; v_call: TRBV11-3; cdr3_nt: TGTGCCAGCAGCTTAGAGGCTAGCGGGAGCTCCTACAATGAGCAGTTCTTC; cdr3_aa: CASSLEASGSSYNEQFF
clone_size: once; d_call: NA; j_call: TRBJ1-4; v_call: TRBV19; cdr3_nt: TGTGCCAGTAGAAATACAGGCTCGCTTAATGAAAAACTGTTTTTT; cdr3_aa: CASRNTGSLNEKLFF
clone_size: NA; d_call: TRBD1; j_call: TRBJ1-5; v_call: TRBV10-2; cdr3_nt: TGCGCCAGCATAAAGTCGAACAGGGGGCTTGGAAGCAGTCAGCCCCAGCATTTT; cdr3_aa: CASIKSNRGLGSSQPQHF
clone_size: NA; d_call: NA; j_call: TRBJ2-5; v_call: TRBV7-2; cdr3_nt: TGTGCCAGCAGGGAGCAAGAGACCCAGTACTTC; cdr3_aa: CASREQETQYF
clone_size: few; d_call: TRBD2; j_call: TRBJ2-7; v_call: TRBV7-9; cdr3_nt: TGTGCCAGCAGCTTAACCACAGCGGGAGAACGGGGGGAGCAGTACTTC; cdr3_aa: CASSLTTAGERGEQYF
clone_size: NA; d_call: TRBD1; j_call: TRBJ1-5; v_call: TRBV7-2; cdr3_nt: TGTGCCAGCAGCTATTCGGGACAGGGCAATCAGCCCCAGCATTTT; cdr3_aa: CASSYSGQGNQPQHF
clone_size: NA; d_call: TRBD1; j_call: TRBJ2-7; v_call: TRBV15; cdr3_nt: TGTGCCACCAGCAGAGTGGGGTCCGGGACAGGGGACCACGAGCAGTACTTC; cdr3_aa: CATSRVGSGTGDHEQYF
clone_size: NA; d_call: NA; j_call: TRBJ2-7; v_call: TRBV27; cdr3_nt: TGTGCCAGCAGTCCGACAGGCCCCTACGAGCAGTACTTC; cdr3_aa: CASSPTGPYEQYF
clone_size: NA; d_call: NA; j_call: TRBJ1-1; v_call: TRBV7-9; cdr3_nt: TGTTCCAGCAGCTTGGCCGAAACCACTGAAGCTTTCTTT; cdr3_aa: CSSSLAETTEAFF
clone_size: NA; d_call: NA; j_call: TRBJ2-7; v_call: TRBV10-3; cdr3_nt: TGTGCCATCAGCCCTGACAGGCACGAGCAGTACTTC; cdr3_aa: CAISPDRHEQYF
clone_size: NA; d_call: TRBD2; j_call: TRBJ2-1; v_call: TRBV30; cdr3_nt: TGTGCCTGGAGTGTACGCCTAGCGGGCCTAGAGCAGTTCTTC; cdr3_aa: CAWSVRLAGLEQFF
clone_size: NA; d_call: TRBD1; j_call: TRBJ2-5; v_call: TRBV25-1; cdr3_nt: TGTGCCAGCAGTGGATCCGGGACAGGACTTCAAGAGACCCAGTACTTC; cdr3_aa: CASSGSGTGLQETQYF
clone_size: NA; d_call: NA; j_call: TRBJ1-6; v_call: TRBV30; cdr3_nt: TGTGCCTGGGACAGCAGCTCCTATAATTCACCCCTCCACTTT; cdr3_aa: CAWDSSSYNSPLHF
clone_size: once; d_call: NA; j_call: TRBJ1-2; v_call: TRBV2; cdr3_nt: TGTGCCAGCAGTGGTAGTTTTAACTATGGCTACACCTTC; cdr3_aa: CASSGSFNYGYTF
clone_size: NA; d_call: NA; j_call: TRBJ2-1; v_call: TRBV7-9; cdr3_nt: TGTGCCAGCAGCTCTGGGGGGAGTAATGAGCAGTTCTTC; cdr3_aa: CASSSGGSNEQFF
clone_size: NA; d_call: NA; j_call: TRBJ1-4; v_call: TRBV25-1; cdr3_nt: TGTGCCAACAGGCCCCGGGTTTTCACTAATGAAAAACTGTTTTTT; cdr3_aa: CANRPRVFTNEKLFF
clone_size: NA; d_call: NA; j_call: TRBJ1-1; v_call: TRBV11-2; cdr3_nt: TGTGCCAGCAGCGGGGGACTGATGAACACTGAAGCTTTCTTT; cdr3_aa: CASSGGLMNTEAFF
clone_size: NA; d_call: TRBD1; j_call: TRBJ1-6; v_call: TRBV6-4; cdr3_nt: TGTGCCAGCAGCCTCAGGGGGCCGGATTCACCCCTCCACTTT; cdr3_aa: CASSLRGPDSPLHF